This T cell receptor (beta chain) was profiled in a study of CD8 T cells in Susac syndrome. On the study more broadly: There were Susac syndrome patients who were therapy-naive at blood draw, others on corticosteroids, and others on intravenous immunoglobulin alone.

The CDR3 length is 15 residues. Germline values: CDR1 PRHDT, CDR2 FYEKMQ (reference sequence). V lost 4 bases and J lost 4, with 16 bases in between. With random hexamers, reverse transcription was performed on about 0.5 to 1 ug of RNA. The immunoSEQ assay covered 54 Vbeta and 13 Jbeta segments for CDR3. TCRdb used MiXCR to reprocess the immunoSEQ multiplex PCR reads, holding one entry per CDR3 protein. The top ten hold around 0.94% of the sample, which has 75,000 or so distinct CDR3 sequences, 90% to 95% seen once. The chain has TRBV13 and TRBJ1-1; D perhaps matches TRBD1 (6 bases). This sequence was found in a human donor with Susac syndrome. The sequencing input was CD8+ T cells from PBMCs. The CDR3 spells CASSWQGHGGTEAFF. The DNA for the CDR3 is TGTGCCAGCAGCTGGCAGGGGCATGGCGGCACTGAAGCTTTCTTT.